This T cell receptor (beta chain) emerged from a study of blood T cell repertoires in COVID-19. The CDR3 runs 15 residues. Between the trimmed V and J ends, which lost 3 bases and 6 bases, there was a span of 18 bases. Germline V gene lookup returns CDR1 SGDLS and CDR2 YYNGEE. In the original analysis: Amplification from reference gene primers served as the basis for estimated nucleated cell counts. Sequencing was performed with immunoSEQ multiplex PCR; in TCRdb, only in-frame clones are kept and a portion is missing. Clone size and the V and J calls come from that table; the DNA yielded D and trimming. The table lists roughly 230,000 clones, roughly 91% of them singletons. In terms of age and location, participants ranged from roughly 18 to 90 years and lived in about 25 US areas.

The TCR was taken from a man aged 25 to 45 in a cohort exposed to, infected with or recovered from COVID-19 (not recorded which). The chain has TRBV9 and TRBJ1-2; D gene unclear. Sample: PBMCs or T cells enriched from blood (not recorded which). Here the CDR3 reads CASSAEGKFANGYTF. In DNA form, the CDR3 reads TGTGCCAGCAGCGCAGAGGGTAAATTTGCGAATGGCTACACCTTC.